This TCR beta chain was recorded in a study of blood T cell repertoires in COVID-19. Seattle cases were enrolled at active infection and followed longitudinally. As handled by the study authors: From reference gene primer amplification, estimates of nucleated cell counts were derived. Libraries were prepared by immunoSEQ multiplex PCR; TCRdb keeps only in-frame clonotypes and omits some of them. The DNA was the basis for D and trimming; V, J and clone size are from that table. The profile shows 200,000 to 300,000 clones, about 90% of them singletons. Germline V gene lookup returns CDR1 MNHNY and CDR2 SVGAGI (reference sequence). The CDR3 extends over 15 amino acids. V was clipped by 3 bases and J by 7 bases; unmatched bases: 6.

This sequence originates from a man between 25 and 39 years old with COVID-19, enrolled during active disease. The genes are TRBV6-6 and TRBJ2-1, with 10 positions matching TRBD1. Input material: peripheral blood. The CDR3 loop reads CASSYSGTGVNEQFF. Here the CDR3 DNA reads TGTGCCAGCAGTTATTCCGGGACAGGGGTAAATGAGCAGTTCTTC.